This record concerns one T cell receptor (beta chain) sequence. The antigen is undetermined. A much bigger clone sits one base away, suggesting this may be a read error. CDR1 is SGHTA and CDR2 is FQGNSA in the germline V gene. The length of the CDR3 is 16 residues. This specimen belongs to a study of blood T cells in healthy people across ages. Study-level points and caveats: Considered underestimates were the diversity estimates obtained from one million T cells. A strong correlation was seen between TCR beta diversity and naive T cell percentage. Expanded clonotype changes were possibly confounded by unknown donor CMV status.

A sample-barcoded 5' primer and a J-beta primer mix were used in a second PCR of roughly 6 to 12 cycles. Tagging of each cDNA molecule was performed by a template-switch adaptor with 12 random nucleotides. TCRdb re-derived calls from the 5' RACE reads in MiXCR, one entry per CDR3 protein. This table has 1.6 million or so distinct CDR3 sequences, approximately 32% appearing once. This rearrangement joins TRBV7-2 to TRBJ2-1, with 11 nucleotides matching TRBD2. The sample taken for sequencing was blood. This receptor was obtained from a woman aged 25 to 45 in good health. The chain's CDR3 is CVSSDPTSGRDNEQFF. The CDR3, as DNA: TGTGTCAGCAGCGACCCTACTAGCGGGAGAGACAATGAGCAGTTCTTC.